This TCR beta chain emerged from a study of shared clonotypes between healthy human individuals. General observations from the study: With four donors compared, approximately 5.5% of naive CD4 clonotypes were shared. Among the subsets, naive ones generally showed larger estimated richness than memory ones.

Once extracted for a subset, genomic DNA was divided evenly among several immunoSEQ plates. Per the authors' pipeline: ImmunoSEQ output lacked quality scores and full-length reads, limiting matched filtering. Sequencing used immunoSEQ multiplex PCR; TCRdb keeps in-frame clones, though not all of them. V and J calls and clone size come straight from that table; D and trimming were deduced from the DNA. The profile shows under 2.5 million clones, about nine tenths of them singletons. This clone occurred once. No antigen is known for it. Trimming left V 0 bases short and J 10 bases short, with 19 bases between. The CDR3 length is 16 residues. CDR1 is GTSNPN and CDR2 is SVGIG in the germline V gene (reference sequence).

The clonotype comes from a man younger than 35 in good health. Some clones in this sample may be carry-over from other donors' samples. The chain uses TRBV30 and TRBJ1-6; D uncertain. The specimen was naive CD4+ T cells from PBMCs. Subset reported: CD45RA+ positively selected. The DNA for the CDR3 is TGTGCCTGGAGTGTAAAAGTGCCAGGAGATCGATCACCCCTCCACTTT. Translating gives CAWSVKVPGDRSPLHF.